These 32 T cell receptor beta chains originate from one sample sequenced in a study of control samples from healthy donors and cancer patients. TCRdb keeps only in-frame clones here, not all; method: immunoSEQ multiplex PCR. The sample carries 120,000 to 150,000 clones, roughly 89% recorded once. The sequencing sample was made of blood. The receptors derive from a man younger than 35 in good health.

V usage is TRBV29-1 and J usage is TRBJ2-7; 8 bases agree with TRBD2. Germline trimming cut 1 base from V and 2 bases from J; bases unmatched to any gene: 4. This CDR3 region has 14 residues. Germline CDR1 SQVTM, CDR2 ANQGSEA. In DNA, the CDR3 is TGCAGCGTTGAAGTTCGGGGGGGGACCTACGAGCAGTACTTC. Translating gives CSVEVRGGTYEQYF.

The chain joins TRBV18 to TRBJ1-2, with 9 positions matching TRBD1. V was pared by 3 bases and J by 8 bases, with 7 bases of the junction left unmatched. Germline lookup yields CDR1 KGHSH and CDR2 LQKENI. CDR3 size: 14 residues. The CDR3 DNA follows: TGTGCCAGCTCACCTACGGGACAGGGCGACGGCTACACCTTC. It encodes CASSPTGQGDGYTF.

V gene TRBV6-5 combines with J gene TRBJ2-3; D is undetermined. Germline V gene lookup returns CDR1 MNHEY and CDR2 SVGAGI. The CDR3 sequence is 13 residues long. V was shortened by 6 bases and J by 3 bases, with 10 bases between the two germline ends. CDR3 DNA: TGTGCCAGCAGAACGATAAGTACAGATACGCAGTATTTT. Encoded protein: CASRTISTDTQYF.

The chain employs TRBV3-1 (or the pseudogene TRBV3-2) and TRBJ2-5; 13 nucleotides agree with TRBD2. Germline lookup yields CDR1 LGHDT and CDR2 YNNKEL (reference sequence). V shed 6 bases, J shed 2 bases, and the junction held 6 bases outside the gene matches. The CDR3 is 16 amino acids. CDR3: CASSRGLAGVQETQYF. For the CDR3, the DNA is TGTGCCAGCAGTCGCGGACTAGCGGGAGTACAAGAGACCCAGTACTTC.

The J gene is TRBJ2-1, the V gene TRBV18; D not resolved. Looked up from germline, CDR1 is KGHSH and CDR2 is LQKENI. The germline V and J ends were trimmed by 2 bases and 0 bases, with 11 bases remaining between them. The CDR3 covers 16 residues. Here the CDR3 DNA reads TGTGCCAGCTCACCAGAAGGACGGAGCTCCTACAATGAGCAGTTCTTC. Its protein product is CASSPEGRSSYNEQFF.

The rearrangement joins TRBV4-3 to TRBJ1-1; D perhaps matches TRBD1 (6 bases). The CDR3 covers 15 residues. Germline loops: CDR1 LGHNA, CDR2 YSLEER. V was cut by 4 bases and J by 0 bases, with 12 bases left in between. CDR3 nucleotides: TGCGCCAGCAGCCCCTACAGGGCTATGAACACTGAAGCTTTCTTT. Its translation: CASSPYRAMNTEAFF.

The V and J genes are TRBV7-9 and TRBJ2-1, with 7 bases aligning to TRBD2. Germline-derived CDR1 and CDR2 are SEHNR and FQNEAQ (reference sequence). V lost 1 base to trimming and J lost 1 base; unmatched junction nucleotides: 4. The CDR3 is 16 residues long. The CDR3 region has the DNA TGTGCCAGCAGCTTAGAATGGGAGGGGTCCTACAATGAGCAGTTCTTC. It specifies CASSLEWEGSYNEQFF.

The V gene is TRBV3-1 (or the pseudogene TRBV3-2), the J gene TRBJ1-2; 7 positions match TRBD1. Germline V gives CDR1 LGHDT, CDR2 YNNKEL (reference sequence). Trimming cost V 5 bases and J 3 bases; bases outside gene matches: 6. This CDR3 comprises 14 residues. The CDR3 nucleotides are TGTGCCAGCAGCTACACCGGGACAGACTATGGCTACACCTTC. Its translation: CASSYTGTDYGYTF.

This rearrangement joins TRBV11-2 to TRBJ2-7; the D is unclear. Trimming took 6 bases from V and 1 from J, leaving 13 bases between them. In germline, CDR1 is SGHAT, CDR2 FQNNGV. CDR3 size: 14 residues. The CDR3 spells CASSPIYLSYEQYF. Here the CDR3 DNA reads TGTGCCAGCAGTCCGATATACCTTTCCTACGAGCAGTACTTC. Full variable domain (missing parts from reference TRBV11-2 and TRBJ2-7): EAGVAQSPRYKIIEKRQSVAFWCNPISGHATLYWYQQILGQGPKLLIQFQNNGVVDDSQLPKDRFSAERLKGVDSTLKIQPAKLEDSAVYLCASSPIYLSYEQYFGPGTRLTVT.

This chain joins TRBV11-2 and TRBJ2-1; D remains ambiguous. Germline V gene sequence: CDR1 SGHAT, CDR2 FQNNGV. The CDR3 is made up of 13 amino acids. Trimming removed 1 base at V and 7 bases at J, with 8 bases between. The CDR3 loop reads CASSLVRANEQFF. The CDR3 bases are TGTGCCAGCAGCTTAGTTCGGGCTAATGAGCAGTTCTTC.

The chain links TRBV5-1 to TRBJ2-1, with TRBD2 identical over 10 bases. The CDR3 extends over 15 amino acids. CDR1 and CDR2 (germline): SGHRS, YFSETQ. V shed 3 bases, J shed 8 bases, and the junction held 8 bases outside the gene matches. This CDR3 is CASSSGTSDGDEQFF. Written as DNA, the CDR3 is TGCGCCAGCAGCTCCGGGACTAGCGATGGGGATGAGCAGTTCTTC.

The V and J genes are TRBV14 and TRBJ2-7; D is perhaps TRBD2 (6 bases). V was cut by 7 bases and J by 6 bases, with 19 bases left in between. CDR3 size: 14 residues. CDR1 is SGHDN, CDR2 FVKESK, per germline. CDR3 DNA: TGTGCCAGCACACCAGGAGGGTTGGTGACCGAGCAGTACTTC. Encoded protein: CASTPGGLVTEQYF.

The chain combines TRBV25-1 with TRBJ1-1, with a possible D match to TRBD1 (6 bases). The CDR3 is made up of 14 amino acids. Trimming left V 3 bases short and J 8 bases short, with 16 bases between. CDR1 is MGHDK and CDR2 is SYGVNS in the germline V gene. CDR3 amino acids: CASSDWAGVGEAFF. The CDR3 DNA sequence: TGTGCCAGCAGTGACTGGGCAGGGGTGGGGGAAGCTTTCTTT.

This clone was recorded only once. This chain uses TRBV27 with TRBJ1-1; D unclear. The CDR3 is 13 residues long. V shed 2 bases and J shed 7 bases, with 11 bases lying between them. The germline gives CDR1 MNHEY, CDR2 SMNVEV (reference sequence). The CDR3 loop reads CASSLSSLGEAFF. CDR3 in DNA: TGTGCCAGCAGTTTAAGTTCCCTTGGTGAAGCTTTCTTT.

The V call is TRBV18, the J call TRBJ2-2; D gene uncertain. Germline CDR1 is KGHSH and CDR2 is LQKENI. V lost 3 bases to trimming and J lost 3 bases, with 2 bases between them. This CDR3 has 12 amino acids. The CDR3 DNA sequence: TGTGCCAGCTCACCGGACACCGGGGAGCTGTTTTTT. Protein sequence: CASSPDTGELFF.

In DNA form, the CDR3 reads TGTGCCAGCCATCGCAGCTCCTACGAGCAGTACTTC. Translating it yields CASHRSSYEQYF. The rearrangement uses TRBV6-5 and TRBJ2-7; D gene ambiguous. Germline lookup yields CDR1 MNHEY and CDR2 SVGAGI. V was trimmed by 8 bases and J by 0 bases, leaving 8 bases between them. The CDR3 contains 12 residues.

On this clone: Mismatch with germline at one junction end may stem from a read error. This chain joins TRBV2 and TRBJ2-7; D is perhaps TRBD1 (6 bases). Germline assignment: CDR1 SNHLY and CDR2 FYNNEI. The CDR3 has 11 amino acids. Here the CDR3 reads CASETGVLTFF. CDR3 DNA: TGTGCCAGCGAGACAGGAGTTCTTACCTTTTTC.

The chain uses TRBV7-3 and TRBJ2-6; no reliable D call. The CDR3 has 15 amino acids. Germline V gene sequence: CDR1 SGHTA, CDR2 FQGTGA. With 0 bases removed from V and 1 base from J, the gap between germline ends came to 4 bases. The CDR3 DNA is TGTGCCAGCAGCTTAACGCCTTCTGGGGCCAACGTCCTGACTTTC. It codes for CASSLTPSGANVLTF.

The V gene is TRBV20-1, the J gene TRBJ1-2; maybe TRBD1 (6 bases). Germline V gene sequence: CDR1 DFQATT, CDR2 SNEGSKA (reference sequence). The V end was cut by 3 bases, the J end by 2 bases, with 13 bases between. CDR3 length: 14 residues. For the CDR3, the DNA is TGCAGTGCTAGTACGGGGGCGCCCAACTATGGCTACACCTTC. It encodes CSASTGAPNYGYTF.

The chain employs TRBV9 and TRBJ1-3; the D is unclear. Germline V gene data show CDR1 as SGDLS and CDR2 as YYNGEE. The CDR3 covers 14 residues. Trimming took off 4 bases at V and 0 bases at J, with 8 bases between the two ends. CDR3 sequence: CASSFDSSGNTIYF. CDR3 nucleotides: TGTGCCAGCAGCTTCGATTCCTCTGGAAACACCATATATTTT.

The chain couples TRBV2 to TRBJ2-7, with unresolved D. This CDR3 spans 10 amino acids. The germline CDR1 and CDR2 sequences are SNHLY and FYNNEI. Trimming pared 7 bases from V and 4 bases from J, leaving 5 bases between. The CDR3 loop is CASIGYEQYF. The CDR3 nucleotides are TGTGCCAGCATTGGGTACGAGCAGTACTTC. Using reference TRBV2 and TRBJ2-7 for the parts outside the CDR3, the full variable domain is EPEVTQTPSHQVTQMGQEVILRCVPISNHLYFYWYRQILGQKVEFLVSFYNNEISEKSEIFDDQFSVERPDGSNFTLKIRSTKLEDSAMYFCASIGYEQYFGPGTRLTVT.

This chain joins TRBV2 and TRBJ1-1; 7 positions agree with TRBD1. CDR3 size: 17 residues. Unmatched junction bases numbered 11, after V lost 4 bases and J lost 0 bases. Per germline, CDR1 SNHLY and CDR2 FYNNEI. The CDR3 here is CASSVRGTEGMNTEAFF. CDR3 DNA sequence: TGTGCCAGCAGTGTCCGAGGGACAGAAGGAATGAACACTGAAGCTTTCTTT.

This sequence joins TRBV6-6 and TRBJ1-2; 9 bases agree with TRBD1. The CDR3 totals 16 residues. V shed 2 bases and J 6 bases; nucleotides not matched to a gene: 10. Germline CDR1 MNHNY, CDR2 SVGAGI (reference sequence). CDR3 amino acids: CASSYHTGTGLNGYTF. The CDR3 DNA reads as TGTGCCAGCAGTTACCACACCGGGACAGGGCTAAATGGCTACACCTTC.

Only one count was recorded for this clone. The rearrangement joins TRBV19 to TRBJ1-1; D not certain. Germline-derived CDR1 and CDR2 are LNHDA and SQIVND (reference sequence). The CDR3 has 13 amino acids. V lost 4 bases to trimming and J lost 2 bases, with 8 bases between them. The CDR3, as DNA: TGTGCCAGTAGTAGGTGGGGAAACACTGAAGCTTTCTTT. This sequence encodes CASSRWGNTEAFF.

This clone was seen only once. This chain's CDR3 is CASSQYGEGSPLHF. The DNA of the CDR3 is TGTGCCAGCAGCCAGTACGGGGAAGGCTCACCCCTCCACTTT. This chain uses TRBV3-1 (or the pseudogene TRBV3-2) with TRBJ1-6; no clear D. The length of the CDR3 is 14 residues. V lost 3 bases and J lost 10, with 13 bases in between. Germline V gene sequence: CDR1 LGHDT, CDR2 YNNKEL (reference sequence).

The chain links TRBV19 to TRBJ1-2, with unresolved D. This CDR3 spans 13 amino acids. Trimming removed 1 base at V and 6 bases at J, with 9 bases between. From germline, CDR1 is LNHDA and CDR2 SQIVND (reference sequence). The CDR3, as DNA: TGTGCCAGTAGTATAGGGTTTGATGATGGCTACACCTTC. Residues: CASSIGFDDGYTF.

This rearrangement joins TRBV5-1 to TRBJ2-7, with 15 bases that match TRBD2. The CDR3 is made up of 15 amino acids. Germline CDR1 SGHRS, CDR2 YFSETQ. Unmatched junction bases numbered 5, after V lost 4 bases and J lost 6 bases. The CDR3 here is CASSRTSGGAGEQYF. The CDR3 DNA reads TGCGCCAGCAGCCGGACTAGCGGGGGGGCAGGCGAGCAGTACTTC.

The genes are TRBV2 and TRBJ1-2, with D maybe TRBD1 (5 bases). The CDR3 runs 14 residues. Germline V CDR1 and CDR2: SNHLY, FYNNEI. With 6 bases removed from V and 1 base from J, the gap between germline ends came to 12 bases. The CDR3 spells CASRGAGNNYGYTF. For the CDR3, the DNA is TGTGCCAGCAGGGGTGCAGGGAATAACTATGGCTACACCTTC.

This clone was counted a few times. The genes are TRBV2 and TRBJ2-7; 7 nucleotides line up with TRBD1. Germline V gene data show CDR1 as SNHLY and CDR2 as FYNNEI. The V gene end was trimmed by 5 bases and the J gene end by 4 bases; junction bases not matched to a gene: 11. The CDR3 length is 15 residues. In nucleotides, the CDR3 is TGTGCCAGCAGTCGGGCCGGGACAGAGACTTACGAGCAGTACTTC. This gives the protein CASSRAGTETYEQYF.

V is TRBV28 and J is TRBJ1-3; no clear D gene. The CDR3 is 15 amino acids. Per germline, CDR1 MDHEN and CDR2 SYDVKM. V lost 4 bases and J lost 0, with 10 bases in between. In nucleotides, the CDR3 is TGTGCCAGCAGTTACCCTCTGGTCTCTGGAAACACCATATATTTT. Its protein is CASSYPLVSGNTIYF.

The chain employs TRBV3-1 (or the pseudogene TRBV3-2) and TRBJ1-1; D possibly corresponds to TRBD1 (5 bases). CDR1 and CDR2 from the germline V gene are LGHDT and YNNKEL (reference sequence). The CDR3 sequence is 15 residues long. The V end was cut by 1 base, the J end by 11 bases, with 20 bases between. CDR3 protein: CASSQGGLSNPWAFF. The DNA of the CDR3 is TGTGCCAGCAGCCAAGGGGGACTATCTAACCCCTGGGCTTTCTTT.

This rearrangement joins TRBV3-1 (or the pseudogene TRBV3-2) to TRBJ2-3; TRBD2 is a possible D gene (6 bases). The length of the CDR3 is 15 residues. Germline V gene sequence: CDR1 LGHDT, CDR2 YNNKEL (reference sequence). V lost 0 bases, J lost 6 bases, and 13 bases lay in between. The CDR3 region is CASSQDLGGGDTQYF. The CDR3 DNA follows: TGTGCCAGCAGCCAAGATCTGGGGGGTGGGGATACGCAGTATTTT.